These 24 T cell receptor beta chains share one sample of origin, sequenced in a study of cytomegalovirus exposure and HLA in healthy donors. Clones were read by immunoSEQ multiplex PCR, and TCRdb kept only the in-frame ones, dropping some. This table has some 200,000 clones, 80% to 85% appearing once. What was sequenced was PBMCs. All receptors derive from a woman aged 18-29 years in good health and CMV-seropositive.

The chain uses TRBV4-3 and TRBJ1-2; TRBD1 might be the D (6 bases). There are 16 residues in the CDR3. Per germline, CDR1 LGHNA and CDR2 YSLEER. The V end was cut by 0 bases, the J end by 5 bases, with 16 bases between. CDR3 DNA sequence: TGCGCCAGCAGCCAAGAAGGTCCAGGGGAGACGTATGGCTACACCTTC. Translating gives CASSQEGPGETYGYTF.

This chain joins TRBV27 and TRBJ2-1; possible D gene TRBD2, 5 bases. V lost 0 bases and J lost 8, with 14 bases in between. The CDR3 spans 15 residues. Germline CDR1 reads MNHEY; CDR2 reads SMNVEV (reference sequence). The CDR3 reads CASSLSSWGADEQFF. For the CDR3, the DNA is TGTGCCAGCAGTTTATCGTCTTGGGGAGCCGATGAGCAGTTCTTC.

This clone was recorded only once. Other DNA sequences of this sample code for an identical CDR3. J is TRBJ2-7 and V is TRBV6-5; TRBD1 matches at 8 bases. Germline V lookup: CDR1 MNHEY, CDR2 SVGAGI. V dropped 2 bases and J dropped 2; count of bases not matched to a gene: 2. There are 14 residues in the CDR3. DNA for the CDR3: TGTGCCAGCAGTTACGGGACAGGACCCTACGAGCAGTACTTC. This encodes CASSYGTGPYEQYF.

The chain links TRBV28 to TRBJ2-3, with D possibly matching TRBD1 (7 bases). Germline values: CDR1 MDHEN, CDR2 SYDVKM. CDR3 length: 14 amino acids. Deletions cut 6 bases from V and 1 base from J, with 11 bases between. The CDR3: CASSAGQRTDTQYF. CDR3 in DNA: TGTGCCAGCAGCGCGGGACAGCGCACAGATACGCAGTATTTT.

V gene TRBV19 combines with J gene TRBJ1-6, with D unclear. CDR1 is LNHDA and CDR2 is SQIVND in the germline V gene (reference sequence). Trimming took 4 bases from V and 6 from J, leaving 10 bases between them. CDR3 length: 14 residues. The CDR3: CASSTTGFNSPLHF. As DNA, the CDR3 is TGTGCCAGTAGTACTACCGGGTTTAATTCACCCCTCCACTTT.

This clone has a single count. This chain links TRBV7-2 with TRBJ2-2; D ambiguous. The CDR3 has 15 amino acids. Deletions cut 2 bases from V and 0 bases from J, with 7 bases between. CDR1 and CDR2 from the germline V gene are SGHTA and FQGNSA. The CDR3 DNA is TGTGCCAGCAGCTTATACCTAACGAACACCGGGGAGCTGTTTTTT. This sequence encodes CASSLYLTNTGELFF.

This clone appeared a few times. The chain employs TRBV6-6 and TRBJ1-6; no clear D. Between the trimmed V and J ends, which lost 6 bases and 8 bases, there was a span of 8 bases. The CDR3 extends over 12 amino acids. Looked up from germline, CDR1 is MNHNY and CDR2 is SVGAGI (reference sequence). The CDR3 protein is CASRLGDSPLHF. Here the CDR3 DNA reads TGTGCCAGCAGGCTCGGGGATTCACCCCTCCACTTT.

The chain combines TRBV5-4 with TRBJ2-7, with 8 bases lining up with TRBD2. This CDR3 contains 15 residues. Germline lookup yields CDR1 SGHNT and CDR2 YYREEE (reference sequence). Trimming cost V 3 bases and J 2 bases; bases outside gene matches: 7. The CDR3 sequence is CASSSASGLTYEQYF. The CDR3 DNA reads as TGTGCCAGCAGCTCCGCTAGCGGGCTGACCTACGAGCAGTACTTC. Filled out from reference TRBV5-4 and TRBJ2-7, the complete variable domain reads ETGVTQSPTHLIKTRGQQVTLRCSSQSGHNTVSWYQQALGQGPQFIFQYYREEENGRGNFPPRFSGLQFPNYSSELNVNALELDDSALYLCASSSASGLTYEQYFGPGTRLTVT.

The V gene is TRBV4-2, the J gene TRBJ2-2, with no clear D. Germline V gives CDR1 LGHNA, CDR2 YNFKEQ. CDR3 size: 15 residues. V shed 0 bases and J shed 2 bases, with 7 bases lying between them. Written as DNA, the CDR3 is TGTGCCAGCAGCCAAGAGAACTCTAACACCGGGGAGCTGTTTTTT. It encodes CASSQENSNTGELFF.

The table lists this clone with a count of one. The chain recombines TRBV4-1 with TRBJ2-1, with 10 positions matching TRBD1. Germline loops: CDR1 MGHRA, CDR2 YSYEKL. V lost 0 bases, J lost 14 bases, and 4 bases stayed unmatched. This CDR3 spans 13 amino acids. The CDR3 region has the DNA TGCGCCAGCAGCCAAGAAGGGGGACAGGGGAAGTTCTTC. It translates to CASSQEGGQGKFF.

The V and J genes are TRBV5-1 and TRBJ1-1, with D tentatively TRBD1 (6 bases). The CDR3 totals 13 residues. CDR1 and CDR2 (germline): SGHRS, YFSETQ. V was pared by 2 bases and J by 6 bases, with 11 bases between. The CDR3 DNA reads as TGCGCCAGCAGCTTTAGCAGGGGACCTGAAGCTTTCTTT. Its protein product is CASSFSRGPEAFF.

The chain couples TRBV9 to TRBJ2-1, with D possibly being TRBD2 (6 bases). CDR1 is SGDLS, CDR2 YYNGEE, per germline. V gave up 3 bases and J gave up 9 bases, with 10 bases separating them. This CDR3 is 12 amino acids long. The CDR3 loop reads CASSGGVTEQFF. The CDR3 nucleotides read TGTGCCAGCAGCGGGGGGGTTACTGAGCAGTTCTTC.

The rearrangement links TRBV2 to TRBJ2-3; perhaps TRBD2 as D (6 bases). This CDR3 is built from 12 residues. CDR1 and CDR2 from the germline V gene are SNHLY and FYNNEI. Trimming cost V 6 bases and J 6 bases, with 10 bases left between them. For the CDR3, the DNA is TGTGCCAGCAGGCGGGGTGTGGATACGCAGTATTTT. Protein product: CASRRGVDTQYF.

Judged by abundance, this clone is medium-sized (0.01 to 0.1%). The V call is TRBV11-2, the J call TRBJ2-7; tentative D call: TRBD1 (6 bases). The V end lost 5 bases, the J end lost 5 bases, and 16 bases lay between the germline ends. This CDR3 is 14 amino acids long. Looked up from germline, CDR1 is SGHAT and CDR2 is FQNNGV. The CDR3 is CASSPVTGLDEQYF. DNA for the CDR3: TGTGCCAGCAGCCCGGTTACAGGGCTAGACGAGCAGTACTTC. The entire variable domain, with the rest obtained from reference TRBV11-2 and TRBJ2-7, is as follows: EAGVAQSPRYKIIEKRQSVAFWCNPISGHATLYWYQQILGQGPKLLIQFQNNGVVDDSQLPKDRFSAERLKGVDSTLKIQPAKLEDSAVYLCASSPVTGLDEQYFGPGTRLTVT.

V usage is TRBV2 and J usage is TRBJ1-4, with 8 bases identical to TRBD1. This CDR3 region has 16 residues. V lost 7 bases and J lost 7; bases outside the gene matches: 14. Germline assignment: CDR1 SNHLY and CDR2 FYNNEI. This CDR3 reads CASTGQGRLMGEKLFF. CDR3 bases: TGTGCCAGCACCGGACAGGGACGTTTAATGGGTGAAAAACTGTTTTTT.

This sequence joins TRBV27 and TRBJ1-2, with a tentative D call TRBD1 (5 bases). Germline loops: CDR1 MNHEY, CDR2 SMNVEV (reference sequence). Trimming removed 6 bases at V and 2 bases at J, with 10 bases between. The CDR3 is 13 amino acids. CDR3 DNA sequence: TGTGCCAGCAGACAGGATCCGAACTATGGCTACACCTTC. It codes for CASRQDPNYGYTF.

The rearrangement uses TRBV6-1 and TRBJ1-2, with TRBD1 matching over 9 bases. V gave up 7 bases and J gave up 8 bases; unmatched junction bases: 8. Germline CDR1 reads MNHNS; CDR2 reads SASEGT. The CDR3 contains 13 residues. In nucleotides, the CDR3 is TGTGCCAGCAACAAAGGACAGGGGCAAGGCTACACCTTC. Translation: CASNKGQGQGYTF.

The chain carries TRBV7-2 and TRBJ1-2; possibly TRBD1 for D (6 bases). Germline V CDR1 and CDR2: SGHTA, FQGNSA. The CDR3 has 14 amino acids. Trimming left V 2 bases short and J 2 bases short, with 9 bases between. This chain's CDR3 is CASSLQGPNYGYTF. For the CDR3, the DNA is TGTGCCAGCAGCTTACAGGGGCCCAACTATGGCTACACCTTC.

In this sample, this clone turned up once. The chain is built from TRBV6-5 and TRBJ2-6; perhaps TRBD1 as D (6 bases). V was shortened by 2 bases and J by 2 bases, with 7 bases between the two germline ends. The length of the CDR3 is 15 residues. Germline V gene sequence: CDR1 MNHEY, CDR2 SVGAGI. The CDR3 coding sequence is TGTGCCAGCAGTTACGAGGGGGCTGGGGCCAACGTCCTGACTTTC. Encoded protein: CASSYEGAGANVLTF.

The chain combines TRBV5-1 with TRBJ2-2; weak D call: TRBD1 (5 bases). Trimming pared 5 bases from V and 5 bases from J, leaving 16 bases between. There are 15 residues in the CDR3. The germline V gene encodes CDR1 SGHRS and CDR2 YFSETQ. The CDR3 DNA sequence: TGCGCCAGCAGGTCCCCGGGCAGGGCGACCGGGGAGCTGTTTTTT. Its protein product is CASRSPGRATGELFF.

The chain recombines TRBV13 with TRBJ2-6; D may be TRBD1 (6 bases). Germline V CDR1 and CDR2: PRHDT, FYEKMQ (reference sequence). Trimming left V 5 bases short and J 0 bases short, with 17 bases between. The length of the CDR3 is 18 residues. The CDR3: CASSTRQVSNSGANVLTF. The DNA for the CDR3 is TGTGCCAGCAGCACCCGACAGGTTTCCAACTCTGGGGCCAACGTCCTGACTTTC.

In nucleotides, the CDR3 is TGTGCCAGCAGTGACTCGGTCCTAGCGGGACCTAACACCGGGGAGCTGTTTTTT. Its translation is CASSDSVLAGPNTGELFF. The rearrangement links TRBV6-4 to TRBJ2-2; the match to TRBD2 covers 9 bases. Trimming cost V 0 bases and J 2 bases; bases outside gene matches: 7. Germline V gene lookup returns CDR1 MRHNA and CDR2 SNTAGT. CDR3 size: 18 residues.

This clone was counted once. CDR3 protein: CASSTSGRETQYF. DNA of the CDR3: TGTGCCAGTAGTACTAGTGGTCGAGAGACCCAGTACTTC. The J gene is TRBJ2-5, the V gene TRBV19; no clear D. Germline values: CDR1 LNHDA, CDR2 SQIVND (reference sequence). V lost 4 bases, J lost 4 bases, and 10 bases lay in between. The CDR3 spans 13 residues.

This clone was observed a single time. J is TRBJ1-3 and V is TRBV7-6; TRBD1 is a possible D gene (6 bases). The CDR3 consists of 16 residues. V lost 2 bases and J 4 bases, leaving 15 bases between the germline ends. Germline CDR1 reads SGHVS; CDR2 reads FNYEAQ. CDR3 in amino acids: CASSLKAGALGNTIYF. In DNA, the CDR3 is TGTGCCAGCAGCTTAAAGGCAGGGGCGCTGGGAAACACCATATATTTT.